This TCR beta chain stems from a study of shared clonotypes between healthy human individuals. Study results and limitations: Sequencing of the sorted subsets was shown by rarefaction to be incomplete despite large depth.

About this clone: Antigen: not known.

Only in-frame clones appear in the TCRdb table, and some are missing; sequencing was by immunoSEQ multiplex PCR. The sample holds millions of clones; over 90% are singletons and the top ten take about 0.39%. V gave up 4 bases and J gave up 3 bases, with 6 bases separating them. Germline assignment: CDR1 MNHNS and CDR2 SASEGT. The CDR3 totals 13 residues. The source material was naive CD4+ T cells from PBMCs. Subset here: CD45RA+ positively selected. This TCR was sampled from a young man in good health. Some clones in this sample may be carry-over from other donors' samples. V usage is TRBV6-1 and J usage is TRBJ1-4; D unclear. The CDR3 DNA follows: TGTGCCAGCAGTGGTCCGGCTAATGAAAAACTGTTTTTT. Translating gives CASSGPANEKLFF.